Below, one T cell receptor beta chain is given with its context. What it recognizes is unknown. To make TCR beta libraries, researchers used iRepertoire HTBI primers and Arm-PCR of CDR3 regions. TCRdb fed the multiplex PCR reads into MiXCR, producing one record per CDR3 protein. The top ten clones hold roughly 13% of a sample with hundreds of thousands of distinct CDR3 sequences, approximately 23% of them seen once. The time point denotes: persistent/refractory GD, antithyroid drugs over 5 years with positive TRAb. PBMCs provided the RNA from which the TCR library was made. These data belong to a study of regulatory T cells in long-lasting Graves disease. Study-wide results and limits: Owing to a sample size that was small, accuracy may have been reduced.

Germline assignment: CDR1 GTSNPN and CDR2 SVGIG (reference sequence). The CDR3 has 13 residues. The V gene lost 4 bases and the J gene lost 4 bases, with 10 bases spanning the gap. This sequence joins TRBV30 and TRBJ2-2, with D possibly being TRBD1 or TRBD2 (5 bases each). Sample: peripheral blood mononuclear cells (PBMCs), taken when the disease was refractory, from a patient treated with antithyroid drugs. The TCR originated in a female donor with Graves disease. CDR3 DNA sequence: TGTGCCTGGACCGGGACGGCCACCGGGGAGCTGTTTTTT. Amino acid sequence: CAWTGTATGELFF. Full variable domain (outside the CDR3, taken from reference TRBV30 and TRBJ2-2): SQTIHQWPATLVQPVGSPLSLECTVEGTSNPNLYWYRQAAGRGLQLLFYSVGIGQISSEVPQNLSASRPQDRQFILSSKKLLLSDSGFYLCAWTGTATGELFFGEGSRLTVL.